Described below is a single T cell receptor (beta chain) sequence and its context. Its target is unknown. The data derive from a study of T cell responses to AZD1222 COVID-19 vaccine. Study-wide results and limits: Researchers report vaccine-associated CD4 TCRs spanning spike, with dominance at 160-218 and 743-854. Clonal diversity may have been underestimated in mostly white British donors.

The CDR3 loop spans 17 amino acids. Trimming removed 0 bases from V and 0 bases from J, with 9 bases in between. Germline-derived CDR1 and CDR2 are KGHSH and LQKENI. Profiling relied on immunoSEQ multiplex PCR, and the TCRdb table lists in-frame clones only, not all of them. The sample comprises 99,000 or so clones, roughly 82% of which are singletons, and less than 6% rests with the top ten. J is TRBJ1-6 and V is TRBV18; D is unclear. Sequencing was performed on peripheral blood, taken on day 0 of AZD1222 vaccination. The receptor was isolated from an adult in good health. The CDR3: CASSPPNSLSYNSPLHF. In DNA, the CDR3 is TGTGCCAGCTCACCACCAAACAGCCTCTCCTATAATTCACCCCTCCACTTT.